This T cell receptor (beta chain) came from a study of vaccination effects on CD4 cells after COVID-19. Across the whole study: Samples that were drawn after vaccination came a median of 72 days after the second dose. Study results and limitations: Vaccine-induced clones in healthy vaccinees cross-reacted with common cold coronaviruses in only 1 of 255 cases.

The CDR3 sequence is 19 residues long. Trimming left V 0 bases short and J 0 bases short, with 15 bases between. Germline V CDR1 and CDR2: SGHDN, FVKESK. Scientists isolated CD4+ T cells after a roughly nine-day culture period ended. Every participant took two doses of the BNT162b2 or mRNA-1273 vaccine. Having tested negative for nucleocapsid antibodies, the vaccine recipients showed no prior SARS-CoV-2 infection. Comments on this clone: The antigen is undetermined.

Sequenced by immunoSEQ multiplex PCR; TCRdb stores in-frame clones only, minus some. The sample has about 66,000 clones, more than 60% seen once. The sample consisted of CD4+ T cells from PBMCs cultured without peptide, taken after COVID-19 vaccination. The V call is TRBV14, the J call TRBJ2-6, with D perhaps TRBD1 (6 bases). The TCR sequence derives from a human donor who received a COVID-19 vaccine. CDR3 loop: CASSQDRQGRLSGANVLTF. The CDR3 DNA follows: TGTGCCAGCAGCCAAGATCGGCAGGGGCGGCTCTCTGGGGCCAACGTCCTGACTTTC.